This T cell receptor (beta chain) stems from a study of T cell repertoires in cytomegalovirus infection. Looking at the study overall: Matching HLA type, along with CMV infection, was indicated by public TCR beta signatures. Whole-study results and caveats: There were HLA-C-restricted CMV-specific TCR beta clonotypes dominating the ex vivo response.

CDR1 is SGHAT, CDR2 FQNNGV, per germline. V was shortened by 5 bases and J by 0 bases, with 14 bases between the two germline ends. The CDR3 consists of 16 residues. To note about this clonotype: Its specificity is unknown.

TCRdb fed the reads into MiXCR, producing one record per CDR3 protein. This sample has approximately 700,000 distinct CDR3 sequences, with 35% found just once. The chain joins TRBV11-2 to TRBJ2-1; D unresolved. Material: PBMCs. This clonotype was obtained from a human donor in good health (CMV status not recorded). Some clones in this sample may be carry-over from other donors' samples. CDR3 sequence (DNA): TGTGCCAGCAGCCCAACGGGTTCAAGCTCCTACAATGAGCAGTTCTTC. This gives the protein CASSPTGSSSYNEQFF.